The 27 T cell receptor beta chains in this list originate from one sample, sequenced in a study of CXCR4 blockade with PD-1 therapy in pancreatic cancer. The table came from immunoSEQ multiplex PCR; TCRdb's copy has only in-frame clones and leaves some out. The profile covers about 8,100 clones, with roughly 50% appearing a single time and approximately 7.2% taken by the ten largest. The sequenced sample was tumor tissue. The receptors originated from a human donor with pancreatic ductal adenocarcinoma.

This clone has more than one count but fewer than ten. V and J are TRBV15 and TRBJ2-5; possible D gene TRBD2, 6 bases. The end of the DNA fits TRBJ2-7 better, so the J call may be wrong. Germline V gene data show CDR1 as LNHNV and CDR2 as YYDKDF (reference sequence). The CDR3 length is 14 residues. The CDR3 DNA reads TGTGCCACCAGCACCGCCGGGAGCTCCTACGAGCAGTACTTC. Protein product: CATSTAGSSYEQYF.

Only a few counts were recorded for this clone. The chain recombines TRBV30 with TRBJ2-5; 8 nucleotides align to TRBD2. Germline trimming cut 6 bases from V and 1 base from J; bases unmatched to any gene: 7. Germline V gives CDR1 GTSNPN, CDR2 SVGIG (reference sequence). This CDR3 has 14 amino acids. CDR3 nucleotide sequence: TGTGCCTGCCTGAGCGGGGGCACCCAAGAGACCCAGTACTTC. Protein sequence: CACLSGGTQETQYF. Full variable domain (missing parts from reference TRBV30 and TRBJ2-5): SQTIHQWPATLVQPVGSPLSLECTVEGTSNPNLYWYRQAAGRGLQLLFYSVGIGQISSEVPQNLSASRPQDRQFILSSKKLLLSDSGFYLCACLSGGTQETQYFGPGTRLLVL.

This chain joins TRBV30 and TRBJ1-5; no clear D. This CDR3 has 13 amino acids. Germline CDR1 is GTSNPN and CDR2 is SVGIG (reference sequence). V was cut by 1 base and J by 4 bases, with 8 bases left in between. The CDR3 coding sequence is TGTGCCTGGAGTGCTAAAGGGAATCAGCCCCAGCATTTT. Encoded protein: CAWSAKGNQPQHF.

The V and J genes are TRBV28 and TRBJ2-1; D uncertain. Germline V gene sequence: CDR1 MDHEN, CDR2 SYDVKM. The CDR3 contains 15 residues. The V gene lost 6 bases and the J gene lost 12 bases, with 24 bases spanning the gap. The CDR3 bases are TGTGCCAGCAGACTTTCGATTACGACCCCCTGGGGGCAGTTCTTC. This encodes CASRLSITTPWGQFF.

This clone was counted only a few times. This sequence joins TRBV27 and TRBJ1-4; TRBD1 agrees at 11 bases. This CDR3 spans 16 amino acids. V lost 5 bases to trimming and J lost 7 bases; unmatched junction nucleotides: 9. CDR1 and CDR2 from the germline V gene are MNHEY and SMNVEV (reference sequence). CDR3 sequence (DNA): TGTGCCAGCAGTCACGGACAGGGGGCGCAGGGTGAAAAACTGTTTTTT. This encodes CASSHGQGAQGEKLFF. Full variable domain (remainder filled in from reference TRBV27 and TRBJ1-4): EAQVTQNPRYLITVTGKKLTVTCSQNMNHEYMSWYRQDPGLGLRQIYYSMNVEVTDKGDVPEGYKVSRKEKRNFPLILESPSPNQTSLYFCASSHGQGAQGEKLFFGSGTQLSVL.

This clone was detected only a few times. The chain has TRBV2 and TRBJ1-2, with TRBD1 matching over 12 bases. The CDR3 runs to 15 residues. V lost 7 bases to trimming and J lost 3 bases; unmatched junction nucleotides: 6. CDR1 and CDR2 from the germline V gene are SNHLY and FYNNEI. CDR3 sequence (DNA): TGTGCCAGCAATCCGGGACAGGGGGCCTACTATGGCTACACCTTC. Translation: CASNPGQGAYYGYTF.

J is TRBJ2-3 and V is TRBV29-1; 14 bases are shared with TRBD2. The CDR3 covers 19 residues. CDR1 is SQVTM and CDR2 is ANQGSEA in the germline V gene. Losses at the gene ends were 8 bases for V and 3 bases for J; bases not matched to a gene: 19. The DNA of the CDR3 is TGCAGCACGACCGACTCCGGGACTAGCGGGAGAGTGAGGACAGATACGCAGTATTTT. Translation: CSTTDSGTSGRVRTDTQYF.

The V gene is TRBV29-1, the J gene TRBJ1-3, with unresolved D. The V end lost 6 bases, the J end lost 2 bases, and 11 bases lay between the germline ends. Germline V CDR1 and CDR2: SQVTM, ANQGSEA. This CDR3 has 13 residues. The CDR3 is CSVWTDTGNTIYF. CDR3 nucleotide sequence: TGCAGCGTGTGGACGGATACTGGAAACACCATATATTTT. Variable domain in full (rest from reference TRBV29-1 and TRBJ1-3): SAVISQKPSRDICQRGTSLTIQCQVDSQVTMMFWYRQQPGQSLTLIATANQGSEATYESGFVIDKFPISRPNLTFSTLTVSNMSPEDSSIYLCSVWTDTGNTIYFGEGSWLTVV.

This chain joins TRBV5-1 and TRBJ1-6, with a possible D match to TRBD1 (5 bases). Germline V gene sequence: CDR1 SGHRS, CDR2 YFSETQ. The CDR3 extends over 14 amino acids. Trimming shortened V by 5 bases and J by 9 bases, and 15 bases separated the two germline ends. CDR3 DNA: TGCGCCAGCAGTTCCGCAGGGATGCCTTCACCCCTCCACTTT. This encodes CASSSAGMPSPLHF. The whole variable domain, remainder taken from reference TRBV5-1 and TRBJ1-6, is KAGVTQTPRYLIKTRGQQVTLSCSPISGHRSVSWYQQTPGQGLQFLFEYFSETQRNKGNFPGRFSGRQFSNSRSEMNVSTLELGDSALYLCASSSAGMPSPLHFGNGTRLTVT.

This chain uses TRBV18 with TRBJ1-4, with D possibly TRBD1 on 6 matching bases. CDR3 length: 16 residues. Germline CDR1 is KGHSH and CDR2 is LQKENI. V lost 5 bases and J 8 bases, leaving 21 bases between the germline ends. DNA of the CDR3: TGTGCCAGCTCAAACCAGCGACCGGGGGCTCAGGAAAAACTGTTTTTT. This encodes CASSNQRPGAQEKLFF.

The CDR3 protein is CASSWGQPHSGANVLTF. The CDR3 bases are TGTGCCAGCAGCTGGGGGCAGCCCCACTCTGGGGCCAACGTCCTGACTTTC. The J gene is TRBJ2-6, the V gene TRBV6-8; D is perhaps TRBD1 (6 bases). With 6 bases removed from V and 0 bases from J, the gap between germline ends came to 15 bases. Germline CDR1 reads MNHGY; CDR2 reads SAAAGT. The CDR3 extends over 17 amino acids.

The CDR3 DNA reads as TGTGCCAGTAGTATCGGGACAGGGGGTTCCTACGAGCAGTACTTC. Translated: CASSIGTGGSYEQYF. The V gene is TRBV19, the J gene TRBJ2-7, with TRBD1 identical over 11 bases. The germline CDR1 and CDR2 sequences are LNHDA and SQIVND (reference sequence). The CDR3 runs to 15 residues. The junction had 2 bases not matched to a gene; V was cut back by 3 bases and J by 1 base.

V gene TRBV30 combines with J gene TRBJ2-2, with no clear D. The CDR3 extends over 13 amino acids. V gave up 4 bases and J gave up 1 base, with 7 bases separating them. Germline V gene lookup returns CDR1 GTSNPN and CDR2 SVGIG (reference sequence). The CDR3 nucleotides read TGTGCCTGGACCCCCAGGAACACCGGGGAGCTGTTTTTT. It is translated as CAWTPRNTGELFF.

The chain joins TRBV18 to TRBJ1-4; D perhaps matches TRBD1 (6 bases). The CDR3 covers 17 residues. CDR1 and CDR2 (germline): KGHSH, LQKENI. V shed 3 bases and J shed 0 bases, with 14 bases lying between them. CDR3 loop: CASSPRQGSTTNEKLFF. In DNA, the CDR3 is TGTGCCAGCTCACCCCGGCAGGGGAGTACAACTAATGAAAAACTGTTTTTT. Using reference TRBV18 and TRBJ1-4 for the parts outside the CDR3, the full variable domain is NAGVMQNPRHLVRRRGQEARLRCSPMKGHSHVYWYRQLPEEGLKFMVYLQKENIIDESGMPKERFSAEFPKEGPSILRIQQVVRGDSAAYFCASSPRQGSTTNEKLFFGSGTQLSVL.

In DNA form, the CDR3 reads TGTGCCAGCAGCCCGGAGCGGTTGTGGAATGAGCAGTTCTTC. Translated, it gives CASSPERLWNEQFF. The chain couples TRBV14 to TRBJ2-1; TRBD2 is a possible D gene (5 bases). V shed 4 bases and J shed 7 bases, with 14 bases lying between them. The germline V gene has CDR1 SGHDN and CDR2 FVKESK. This CDR3 spans 14 amino acids. The variable domain in full, with the rest retrieved from reference TRBV14 and TRBJ2-1, is EAGVTQFPSHSVIEKGQTVTLRCDPISGHDNLYWYRRVMGKEIKFLLHFVKESKQDESGMPNNRFLAERTGGTYSTLKVQPAELEDSGVYFCASSPERLWNEQFFGPGTRLTVL.

The chain links TRBV19 to TRBJ1-5, with unresolved D. V was cut by 5 bases and J by 1 base, with 15 bases left in between. Germline-derived CDR1 and CDR2 are LNHDA and SQIVND (reference sequence). CDR3 length: 16 residues. The CDR3 spells CASSGIWGPSNQPQHF. The CDR3 DNA follows: TGTGCCAGTAGTGGCATTTGGGGTCCGAGCAATCAGCCCCAGCATTTT.

This rearrangement joins TRBV18 to TRBJ2-1; no definite D call. This CDR3 contains 16 residues. Trimming shortened V by 3 bases and J by 9 bases, and 21 bases separated the two germline ends. CDR1 and CDR2 (germline): KGHSH, LQKENI. CDR3 sequence (DNA): TGTGCCAGCTCACCCCCGGGCGCCTCCCCCTCACTTGAGCAGTTCTTC. Amino acids: CASSPPGASPSLEQFF.

The V call is TRBV14, the J call TRBJ1-1; D uncertain. The V gene's germline CDR1 is SGHDN and CDR2 FVKESK. V was shortened by 1 base and J by 4 bases, with 16 bases between the two germline ends. This CDR3 contains 16 residues. The CDR3 region is CASSQGGRGTGTEAFF. The CDR3 DNA sequence: TGTGCCAGCAGCCAAGGGGGAAGAGGAACCGGCACTGAAGCTTTCTTT. Full variable domain (rest looked up from reference TRBV14 and TRBJ1-1): EAGVTQFPSHSVIEKGQTVTLRCDPISGHDNLYWYRRVMGKEIKFLLHFVKESKQDESGMPNNRFLAERTGGTYSTLKVQPAELEDSGVYFCASSQGGRGTGTEAFFGQGTRLTVV.

A single count supports this clone. The chain joins TRBV9 to TRBJ1-1; 7 bases align to TRBD1. CDR1 is SGDLS, CDR2 YYNGEE, per germline. The CDR3 loop spans 15 amino acids. V was pared by 4 bases and J by 1 base, with 7 bases of the junction left unmatched. Here the CDR3 reads CASSSRTGRNTEAFF. The CDR3 DNA is TGTGCCAGCAGCTCTCGGACAGGTCGGAACACTGAAGCTTTCTTT.

V gene TRBV9 combines with J gene TRBJ2-7; D possibly corresponds to TRBD1 (6 bases). CDR1 and CDR2 (germline): SGDLS, YYNGEE. This CDR3 comprises 12 residues. Trimming stripped 9 bases from V and 6 bases from J, with 16 bases between. CDR3 residues: CATYRDTAEQYF. CDR3 DNA sequence: TGTGCCACCTACAGGGATACGGCCGAGCAGTACTTC.

This chain joins TRBV29-1 and TRBJ2-1; D is ambiguous. Looked up from germline, CDR1 is SQVTM and CDR2 is ANQGSEA. V was shortened by 4 bases and J by 0 bases, with 10 bases between the two germline ends. The CDR3 is 14 residues long. The CDR3, as DNA: TGCAGCGTTGGGGTGGGTGGCTCCTACAATGAGCAGTTCTTC. Amino acids: CSVGVGGSYNEQFF.

This clone was observed a handful of times. V and J are TRBV29-1 and TRBJ2-5; tentative D call: TRBD2 (6 bases). Germline V gene sequence: CDR1 SQVTM, CDR2 ANQGSEA. This CDR3 comprises 12 residues. Trimming pared 4 bases from V and 1 base from J, leaving 7 bases between. The CDR3 reads CSVALAQETQYF. Here the CDR3 DNA reads TGCAGCGTTGCACTAGCCCAAGAGACCCAGTACTTC.

The chain combines TRBV18 with TRBJ2-5; 10 bases agree with TRBD2. The CDR3 sequence is 17 residues long. The trim removed 2 bases at V and 0 bases at J, leaving 6 bases unmatched. In germline, CDR1 is KGHSH, CDR2 LQKENI. The chain's CDR3 is CASSPGLAVLYQETQYF. CDR3 DNA: TGTGCCAGCTCACCAGGACTAGCGGTCCTGTACCAAGAGACCCAGTACTTC.

The V gene is TRBV19, the J gene TRBJ1-2; the match to TRBD1 covers 11 bases. Per the germline V gene, CDR1 is LNHDA and CDR2 is SQIVND (reference sequence). The J segment lost 8 bases and the V segment lost 6 bases, leaving 11 bases of the junction unmatched. This CDR3 is 15 amino acids long. Written as DNA, the CDR3 is TGTGCCAGTAGCTCCGCCCGGGACAGGGGGAGCGGCTACACCTTC. It encodes CASSSARDRGSGYTF.

Only a few counts were recorded for this clone. The rearrangement links TRBV6-4 to TRBJ2-7, with 8 bases lining up with TRBD2. J gave up 9 bases and V 6 bases, and 13 bases lay outside the gene matches. The CDR3 runs 14 residues. The V gene's germline CDR1 is MRHNA and CDR2 SNTAGT. The DNA for the CDR3 is TGTGCCAGCAGCCCCGGGGGGGGCGCTCACGGGCAGTACTTC. This codes for CASSPGGGAHGQYF.

The chain has TRBV6-8 and TRBJ2-7; D may be TRBD2 (6 bases). Germline-derived CDR1 and CDR2 are MNHGY and SAAAGT. The germline V and J ends were trimmed by 4 bases and 8 bases, with 18 bases remaining between them. The CDR3 has 14 residues. In DNA form, the CDR3 reads TGTGCCAGCAGTTTAAAGGGGTTGGGAGGCCAGCAGTACTTC. Protein sequence: CASSLKGLGGQQYF.

This chain links TRBV19 with TRBJ2-6, with 7 bases lining up with TRBD1. The ends lost 6 bases at V and 4 bases at J; junction bases unmatched: 9. The CDR3 extends over 16 amino acids. Per the germline V gene, CDR1 is LNHDA and CDR2 is SQIVND (reference sequence). CDR3 protein: CASRDTGVAGANVLTF. In DNA, the CDR3 is TGTGCCAGTAGAGACACAGGGGTAGCCGGGGCCAACGTCCTGACTTTC.